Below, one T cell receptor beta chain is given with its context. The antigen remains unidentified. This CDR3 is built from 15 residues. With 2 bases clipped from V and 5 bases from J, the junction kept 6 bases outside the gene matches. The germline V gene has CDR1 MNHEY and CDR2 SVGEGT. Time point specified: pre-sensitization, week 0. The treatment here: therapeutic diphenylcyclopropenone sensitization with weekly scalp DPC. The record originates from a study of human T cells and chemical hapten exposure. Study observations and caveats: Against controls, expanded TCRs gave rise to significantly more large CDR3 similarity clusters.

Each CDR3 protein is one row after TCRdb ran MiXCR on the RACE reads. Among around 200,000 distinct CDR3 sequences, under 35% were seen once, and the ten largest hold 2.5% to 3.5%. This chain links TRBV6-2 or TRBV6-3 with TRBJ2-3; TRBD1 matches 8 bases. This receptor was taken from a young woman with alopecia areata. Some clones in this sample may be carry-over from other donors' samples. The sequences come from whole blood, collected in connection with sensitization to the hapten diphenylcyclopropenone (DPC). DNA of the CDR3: TGTGCCAGCAGTTACGGCGGACAGGGAGGAGATACGCAGTATTTT. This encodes CASSYGGQGGDTQYF.